This T cell receptor beta chain was recorded in a study of T cells in Graves' hyperthyroidism and ophthalmopathy. Looked up from germline, CDR1 is SGHTA and CDR2 is FQGNSA. CDR3 length equals 17 residues. V trimming: 5 bases; J trimming: 4 bases; junction bases outside the gene matches: 11. The PBMCs studied were ones that came from 10 ml fresh peripheral blood. Study-wide findings and caveats: Progression to ophthalmopathy was predicted a median of approximately 6.4 months early. The majority of expanded thyroid clonotypes above 0.001 also appeared in blood. Using 13 V-J features, a model discriminated ophthalmopathy from stable hyperthyroidism.

In regard to this clonotype: What it binds is unknown.

RNA transcripts gave rise to amplified TCR beta CDR3 regions. The HTBI primer set was used in a first-round RT-PCR of the TCR CDR3. TCRdb passed the multiplex PCR reads through MiXCR, listing each CDR3 protein once. Of 300,000 to 450,000 distinct CDR3 sequences in the sample, about 13% were seen once. The sequence was obtained from a man younger than 45 with Graves' hyperthyroidism that later progressed to Graves' ophthalmopathy. V gene TRBV7-2 combines with J gene TRBJ2-5, with 12 bases that match TRBD2. The sample comprised blood. The DNA of the CDR3 is TGTGCCAGCAGCCTATCTAGCGGGGGGGCTGTTGGAGAGACCCAGTACTTC. This encodes CASSLSSGGAVGETQYF.